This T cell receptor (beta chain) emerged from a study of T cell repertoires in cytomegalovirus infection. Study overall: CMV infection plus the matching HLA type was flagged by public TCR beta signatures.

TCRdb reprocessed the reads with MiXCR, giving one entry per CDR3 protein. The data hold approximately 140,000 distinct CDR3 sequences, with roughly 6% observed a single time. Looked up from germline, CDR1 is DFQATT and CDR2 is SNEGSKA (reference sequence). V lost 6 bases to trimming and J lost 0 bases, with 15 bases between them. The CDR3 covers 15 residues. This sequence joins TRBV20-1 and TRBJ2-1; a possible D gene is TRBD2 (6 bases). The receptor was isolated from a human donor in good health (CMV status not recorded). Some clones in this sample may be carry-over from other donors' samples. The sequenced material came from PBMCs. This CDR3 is CSALPSERSYNEQFF. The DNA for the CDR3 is TGCAGTGCCCTTCCTAGCGAACGCTCCTACAATGAGCAGTTCTTC.